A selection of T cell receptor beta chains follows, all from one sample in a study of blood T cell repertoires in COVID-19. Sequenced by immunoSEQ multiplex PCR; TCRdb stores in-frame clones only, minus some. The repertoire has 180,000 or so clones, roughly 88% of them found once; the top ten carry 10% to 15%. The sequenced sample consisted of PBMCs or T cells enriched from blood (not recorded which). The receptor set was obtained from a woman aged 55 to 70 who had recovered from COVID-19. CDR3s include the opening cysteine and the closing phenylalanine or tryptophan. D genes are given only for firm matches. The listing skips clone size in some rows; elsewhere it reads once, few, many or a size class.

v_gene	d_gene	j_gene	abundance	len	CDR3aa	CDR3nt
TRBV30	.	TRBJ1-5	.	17	CAWAKQGGDDSNQPQHF	TGTGCCTGGGCTAAGCAGGGAGGGGATGATAGCAATCAGCCCCAGCATTTT
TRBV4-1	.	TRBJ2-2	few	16	CASSRRAHGDTGELFF	TGCGCCAGCAGCCGACGCGCCCACGGGGACACCGGGGAGCTGTTTTTT
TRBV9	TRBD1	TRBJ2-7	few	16	CASSAGSGTGAYEQYF	TGTGCCAGCAGCGCTGGTTCCGGGACAGGGGCCTACGAGCAGTACTTC
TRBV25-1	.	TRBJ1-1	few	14	CASSESGEYTEAFF	TGTGCCAGCAGTGAATCGGGGGAATACACTGAAGCTTTCTTT
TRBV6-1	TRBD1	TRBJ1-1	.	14	CASSELGTVTEAFF	TGTGCCAGCAGTGAACTCGGGACAGTTACTGAAGCTTTCTTT
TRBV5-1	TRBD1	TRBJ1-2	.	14	CASSSGTGYYGYTF	TGCGCCAGCAGTTCCGGGACAGGCTATTATGGCTACACCTTC
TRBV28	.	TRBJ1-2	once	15	CASSQAGSGNYGYTF	TGTGCCAGCAGCCAAGCTGGTTCGGGTAACTATGGCTACACCTTC
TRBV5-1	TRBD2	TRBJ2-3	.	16	CASSSLAGVGTDTQYF	TGCGCCAGCAGCTCTTTAGCGGGAGTGGGCACAGATACGCAGTATTTT
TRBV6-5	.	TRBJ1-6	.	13	CASRGGDNSPLHF	TGTGCCAGCAGGGGGGGAGACAATTCACCCCTCCACTTT
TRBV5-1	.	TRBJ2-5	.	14	CASSLGQVTETQYF	TGCGCCAGCAGCTTGGGACAGGTCACGGAGACCCAGTACTTC
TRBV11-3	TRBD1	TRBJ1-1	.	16	CASSFGTGRMNTEAFF	TGTGCCAGCAGCTTCGGGACAGGTCGTATGAACACTGAAGCTTTCTTT
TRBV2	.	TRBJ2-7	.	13	CASRPQTPYEQYF	TGTGCCAGCAGGCCGCAGACTCCCTACGAGCAGTACTTC
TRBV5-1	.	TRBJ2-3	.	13	CASRGDTTDTQYF	TGCGCCAGCAGGGGGGACACCACAGATACGCAGTATTTT
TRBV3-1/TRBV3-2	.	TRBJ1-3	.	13	CASSEEGGNTIYF	TGTGCCAGCAGCGAGGAAGGTGGAAACACCATATATTTT
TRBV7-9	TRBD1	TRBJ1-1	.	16	CASSLTGAVLNTEAFF	TGTGCCAGCAGCTTGACAGGGGCCGTATTGAACACTGAAGCTTTCTTT
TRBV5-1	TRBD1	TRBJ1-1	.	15	CASSLEQGTGGESFF	TGCGCCAGCAGCTTGGAACAAGGGACAGGGGGTGAATCTTTCTTT
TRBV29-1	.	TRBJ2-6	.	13	CSAAGSGANVLTF	TGCAGCGCCGCAGGGTCAGGGGCCAACGTCCTGACTTTC
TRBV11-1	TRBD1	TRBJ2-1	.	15	CASSLTGTGYNEQFF	TGTGCCAGCAGCCTTACCGGGACAGGTTACAATGAGCAGTTCTTC
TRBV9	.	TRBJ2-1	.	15	CASSVASSSGNEQFF	TGTGCCAGCAGCGTGGCCTCCTCAAGCGGCAATGAGCAGTTCTTC
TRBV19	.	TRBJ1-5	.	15	CASSIAAQRGQPQHF	TGTGCCAGTAGTATCGCGGCACAGCGCGGGCAGCCCCAGCATTTT
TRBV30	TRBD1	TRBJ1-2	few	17	CAWSLQGAFIGSSGYTF	TGTGCCTGGAGTTTACAGGGGGCGTTTATCGGTAGTAGTGGCTACACCTTC
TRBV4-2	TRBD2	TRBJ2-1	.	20	CASSQASSGGARLPLGEQFF	TGTGCCAGCAGCCAAGCGTCCAGCGGGGGAGCACGACTACCATTAGGAGAGCAGTTCTTC
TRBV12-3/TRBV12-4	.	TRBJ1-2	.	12	CASSLWGGGYTF	TGTGCCAGCAGTTTGTGGGGGGGTGGCTACACCTTC
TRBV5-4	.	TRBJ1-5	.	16	CASTVGGRGSNQPQHF	TGTGCCAGCACCGTGGGAGGGAGGGGTAGCAATCAGCCCCAGCATTTT
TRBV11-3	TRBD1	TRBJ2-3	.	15	CASSLGTGGTDTQYF	TGTGCCAGCAGCCTCGGGACAGGGGGTACAGATACGCAGTATTTT
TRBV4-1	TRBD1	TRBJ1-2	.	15	CASSQEIGSGQGRTF	TGCGCCAGCAGCCAAGAGATCGGATCTGGACAGGGTCGGACCTTC
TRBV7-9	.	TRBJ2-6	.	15	CASGRAVDGANVLTF	TGTGCCAGCGGGCGGGCGGTTGATGGGGCCAACGTCCTGACTTTC
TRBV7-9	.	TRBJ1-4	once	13	CASSFGGYEKLFF	TGTGCCAGCAGCTTCGGAGGGTACGAAAAACTGTTTTTT
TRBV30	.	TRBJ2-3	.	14	CAWKLQLAGDTQYF	TGTGCCTGGAAGCTGCAGTTAGCCGGAGATACGCAGTATTTT
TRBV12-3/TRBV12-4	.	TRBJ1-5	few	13	CASSLVQNQPQHF	TGTGCCAGCAGTTTAGTACAGAATCAGCCCCAGCATTTT
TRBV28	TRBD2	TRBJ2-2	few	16	CASSLSGLAGVGELFF	TGTGCCAGCAGTTTATCCGGACTAGCGGGAGTGGGGGAGCTGTTTTTT
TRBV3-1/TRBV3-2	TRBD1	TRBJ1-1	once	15	CASSRPGQMNTEAFF	TGTGCCAGCAGCCGACCGGGACAGATGAACACTGAAGCTTTCTTT
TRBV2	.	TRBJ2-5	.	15	CASKTGSTYQETQYF	TGTGCCAGCAAAACCGGGTCGACCTACCAAGAGACCCAGTACTTC
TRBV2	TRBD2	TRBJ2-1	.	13	CASKILAENEQFF	TGTGCCAGCAAGATCCTAGCGGAGAATGAGCAGTTCTTC
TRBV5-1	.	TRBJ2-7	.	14	CASSPVDSLYEQYF	TGCGCCAGCAGCCCCGTGGACAGCCTTTACGAGCAGTACTTC
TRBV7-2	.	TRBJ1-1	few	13	CASSLNPTGWAFF	TGTGCCAGCAGCTTAAACCCTACAGGGTGGGCTTTCTTT
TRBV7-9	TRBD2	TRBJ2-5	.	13	CASRPSGRETQYF	TGTGCCAGCAGACCCAGCGGGAGAGAGACCCAGTACTTC
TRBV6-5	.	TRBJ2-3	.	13	CASSGPFTDTQYF	TGTGCCAGTTCGGGTCCATTCACAGATACGCAGTATTTT
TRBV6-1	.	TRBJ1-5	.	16	CASSEALTREGQPQHF	TGTGCCAGCAGTGAAGCGTTAACCAGGGAGGGCCAGCCCCAGCATTTT
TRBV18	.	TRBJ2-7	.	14	CASSPRDRTYEQYF	TGTGCCAGCTCACCTCGAGACAGGACCTACGAGCAGTACTTC
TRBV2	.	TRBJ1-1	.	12	CASSDVDTEAFF	TGTGCCAGCAGTGATGTCGACACTGAAGCTTTCTTT